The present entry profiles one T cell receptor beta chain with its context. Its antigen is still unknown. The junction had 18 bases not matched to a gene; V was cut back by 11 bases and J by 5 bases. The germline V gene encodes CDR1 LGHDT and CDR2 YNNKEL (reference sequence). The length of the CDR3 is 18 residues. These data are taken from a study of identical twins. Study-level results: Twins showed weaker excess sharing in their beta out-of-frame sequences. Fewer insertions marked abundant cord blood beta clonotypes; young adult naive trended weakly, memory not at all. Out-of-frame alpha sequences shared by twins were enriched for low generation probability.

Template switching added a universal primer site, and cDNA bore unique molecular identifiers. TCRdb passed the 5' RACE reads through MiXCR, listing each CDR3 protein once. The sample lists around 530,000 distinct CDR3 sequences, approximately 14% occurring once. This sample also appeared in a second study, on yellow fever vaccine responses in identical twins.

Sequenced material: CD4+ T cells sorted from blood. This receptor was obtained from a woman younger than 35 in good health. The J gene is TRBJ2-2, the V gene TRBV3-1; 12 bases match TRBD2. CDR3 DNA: TGTGCCTTCTGTTCCAGAACTAGCGGGAGGATTCGAACCGGGGAGCTGTTTTTT. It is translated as CAFCSRTSGRIRTGELFF.